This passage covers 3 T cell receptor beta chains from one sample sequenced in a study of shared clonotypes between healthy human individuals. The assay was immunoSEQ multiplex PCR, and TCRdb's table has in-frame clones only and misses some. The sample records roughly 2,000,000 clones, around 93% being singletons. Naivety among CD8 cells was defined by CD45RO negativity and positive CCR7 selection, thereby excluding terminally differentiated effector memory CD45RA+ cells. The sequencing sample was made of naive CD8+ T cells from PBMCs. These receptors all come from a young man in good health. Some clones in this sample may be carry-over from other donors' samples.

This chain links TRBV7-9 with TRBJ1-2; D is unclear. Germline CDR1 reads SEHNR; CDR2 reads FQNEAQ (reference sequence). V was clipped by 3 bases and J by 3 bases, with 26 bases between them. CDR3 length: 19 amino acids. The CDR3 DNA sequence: TGTGCCAGCAGCTTTAACTTGCCAAGCCAGATGAAGGTTTACTATGGCTACACCTTC. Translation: CASSFNLPSQMKVYYGYTF.

The CDR3 sequence is CASTGAYNSPLHF. The CDR3 nucleotides read TGTGCCAGCACTGGAGCTTATAATTCACCCCTCCACTTT. The V call is TRBV2, the J call TRBJ1-6, with unresolved D. Germline V lookup: CDR1 SNHLY, CDR2 FYNNEI. The CDR3 consists of 13 residues. Trimming pared 7 bases from V and 4 bases from J, leaving 8 bases between.

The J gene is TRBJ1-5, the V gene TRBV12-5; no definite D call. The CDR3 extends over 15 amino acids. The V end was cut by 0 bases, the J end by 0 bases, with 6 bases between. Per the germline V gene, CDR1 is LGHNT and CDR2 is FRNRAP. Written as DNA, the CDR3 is TGTGCTAGTGGTTTGGTAAGGCTTAGCAATCAGCCCCAGCATTTT. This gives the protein CASGLVRLSNQPQHF.